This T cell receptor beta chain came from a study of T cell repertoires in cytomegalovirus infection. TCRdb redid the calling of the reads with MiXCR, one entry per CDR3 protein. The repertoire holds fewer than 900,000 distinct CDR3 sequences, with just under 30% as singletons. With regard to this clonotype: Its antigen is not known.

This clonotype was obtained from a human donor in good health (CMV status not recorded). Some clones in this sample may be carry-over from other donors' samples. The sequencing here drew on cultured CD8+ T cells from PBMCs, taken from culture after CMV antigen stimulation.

The CDR3 reads CASSSYREGGNEQFF. CDR3 coding DNA: TGCGCCAGCAGCTCGTACAGGGAGGGTGGCAATGAGCAGTTCTTC. The chain joins TRBV5-1 to TRBJ2-1; possible D gene TRBD2, 7 bases. The CDR3 sequence is 15 residues long. The V end lost 3 bases, the J end lost 6 bases, and 16 bases lay between the germline ends. The germline CDR1 and CDR2 sequences are SGHRS and YFSETQ.